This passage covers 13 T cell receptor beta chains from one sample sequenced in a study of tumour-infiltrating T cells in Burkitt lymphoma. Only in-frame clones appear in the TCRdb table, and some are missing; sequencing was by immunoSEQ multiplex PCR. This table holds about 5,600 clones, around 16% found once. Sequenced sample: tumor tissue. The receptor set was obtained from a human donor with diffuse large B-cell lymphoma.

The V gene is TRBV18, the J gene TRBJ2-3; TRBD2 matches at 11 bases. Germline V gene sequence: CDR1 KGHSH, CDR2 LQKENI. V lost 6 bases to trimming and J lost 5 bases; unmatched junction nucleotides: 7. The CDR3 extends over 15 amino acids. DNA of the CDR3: TGTGCCAGCTCGCCCACTAGCGGGAGTGGAGATACGCAGTATTTT. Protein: CASSPTSGSGDTQYF.

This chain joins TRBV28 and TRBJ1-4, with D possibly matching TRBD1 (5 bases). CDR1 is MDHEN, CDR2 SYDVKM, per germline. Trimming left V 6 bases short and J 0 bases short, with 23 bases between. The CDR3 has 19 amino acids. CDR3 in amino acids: CASSSLLGELFATNEKLFF. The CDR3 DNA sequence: TGTGCCAGCAGCTCCCTTTTAGGGGAATTGTTCGCAACTAATGAAAAACTGTTTTTT.

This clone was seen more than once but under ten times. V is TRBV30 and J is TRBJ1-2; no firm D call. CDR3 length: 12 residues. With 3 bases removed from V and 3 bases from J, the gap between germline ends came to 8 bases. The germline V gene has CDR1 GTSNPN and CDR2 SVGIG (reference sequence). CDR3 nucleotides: TGTGCCTGGAGCAGGTCTGACTATGGCTACACCTTC. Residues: CAWSRSDYGYTF.

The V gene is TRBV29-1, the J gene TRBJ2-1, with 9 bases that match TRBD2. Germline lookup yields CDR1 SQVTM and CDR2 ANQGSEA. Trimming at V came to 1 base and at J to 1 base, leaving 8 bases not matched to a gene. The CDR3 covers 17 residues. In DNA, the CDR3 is TGCAGCGTTGAAGGAGGCGGGAGGGCCCGGTCCTACAATGAGCAGTTCTTC. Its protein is CSVEGGGRARSYNEQFF.

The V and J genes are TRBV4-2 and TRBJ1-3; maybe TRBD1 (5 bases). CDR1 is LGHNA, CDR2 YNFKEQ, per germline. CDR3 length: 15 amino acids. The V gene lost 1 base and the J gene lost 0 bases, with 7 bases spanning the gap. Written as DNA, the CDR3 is TGTGCCAGCAGCCAAGCAGGGAGCTCTGGAAACACCATATATTTT. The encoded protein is CASSQAGSSGNTIYF.

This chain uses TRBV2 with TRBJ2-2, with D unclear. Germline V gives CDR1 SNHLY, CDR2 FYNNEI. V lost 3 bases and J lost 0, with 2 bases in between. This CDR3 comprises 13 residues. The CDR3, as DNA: TGTGCCAGCAGTGATTCGAACACCGGGGAGCTGTTTTTT. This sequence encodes CASSDSNTGELFF.

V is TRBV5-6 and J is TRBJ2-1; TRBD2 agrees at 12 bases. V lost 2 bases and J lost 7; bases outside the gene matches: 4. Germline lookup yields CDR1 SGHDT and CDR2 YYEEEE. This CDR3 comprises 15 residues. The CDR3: CASSLRLAGANEQFF. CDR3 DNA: TGTGCCAGCAGCTTAAGACTAGCGGGAGCTAATGAGCAGTTCTTC.

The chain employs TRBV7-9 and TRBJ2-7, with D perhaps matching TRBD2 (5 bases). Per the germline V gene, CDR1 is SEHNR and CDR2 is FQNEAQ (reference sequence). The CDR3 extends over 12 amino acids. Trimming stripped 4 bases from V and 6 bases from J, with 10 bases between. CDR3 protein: CASSSDGGEQYF. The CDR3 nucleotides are TGTGCCAGCAGCTCGGACGGAGGCGAGCAGTACTTC. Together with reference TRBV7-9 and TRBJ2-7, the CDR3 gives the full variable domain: DTGVSQNPRHKITKRGQNVTFRCDPISEHNRLYWYRQTLGQGPEFLTYFQNEAQLEKSRLLSDRFSAERPKGSFSTLEIQRTEQGDSAMYLCASSSDGGEQYFGPGTRLTVT.

CDR3 sequence (DNA): TGTGCCATCCAACGACAGGAGGACACTGAAGCTTTCTTT. Amino acid sequence: CAIQRQEDTEAFF. The chain joins TRBV6-1 to TRBJ1-1; possible D gene TRBD1, 6 bases. V lost 10 bases and J lost 3, with 15 bases in between. Germline V gene lookup returns CDR1 MNHNS and CDR2 SASEGT. The CDR3 has 13 residues.

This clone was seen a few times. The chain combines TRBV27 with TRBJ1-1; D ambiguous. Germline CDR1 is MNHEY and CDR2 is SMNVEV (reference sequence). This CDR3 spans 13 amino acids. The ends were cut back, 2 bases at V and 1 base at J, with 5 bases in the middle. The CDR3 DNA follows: TGTGCCAGCAGTTTACGGGCGAACACTGAAGCTTTCTTT. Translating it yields CASSLRANTEAFF.

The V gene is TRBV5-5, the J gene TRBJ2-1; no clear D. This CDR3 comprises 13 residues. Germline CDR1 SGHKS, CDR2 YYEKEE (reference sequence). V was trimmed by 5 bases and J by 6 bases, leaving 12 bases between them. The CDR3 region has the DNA TGTGCCAGCAGGCCTGACTGGGGCAATGAGCAGTTCTTC. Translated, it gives CASRPDWGNEQFF.

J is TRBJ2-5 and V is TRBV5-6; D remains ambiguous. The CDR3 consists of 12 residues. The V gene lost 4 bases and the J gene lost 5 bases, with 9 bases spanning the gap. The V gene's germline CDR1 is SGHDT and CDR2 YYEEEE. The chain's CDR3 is CASSRRWETQYF. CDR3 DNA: TGTGCCAGCAGCCGACGCTGGGAGACCCAGTACTTC. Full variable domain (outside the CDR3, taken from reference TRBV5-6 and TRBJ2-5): DAGVTQSPTHLIKTRGQQVTLRCSPKSGHDTVSWYQQALGQGPQFIFQYYEEEERQRGNFPDRFSGHQFPNYSSELNVNALLLGDSALYLCASSRRWETQYFGPGTRLLVL.

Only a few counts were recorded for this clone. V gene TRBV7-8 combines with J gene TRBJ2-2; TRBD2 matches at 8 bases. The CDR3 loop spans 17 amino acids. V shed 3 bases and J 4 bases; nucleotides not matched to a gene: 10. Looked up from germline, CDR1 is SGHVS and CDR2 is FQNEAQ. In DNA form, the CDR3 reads TGTGCCAGCAGCTTTCAGCCCCGGGGGGGTCTCACCGGGGAGCTGTTTTTT. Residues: CASSFQPRGGLTGELFF.